The clone carrying this TCR beta chain was observed a handful of times. Its antigen is currently unknown. These data are taken from a study of blood T cells in healthy people across ages. Regarding the study as a whole: Samples with more naive T cells showed higher observed beta diversity.

Donors were systemically healthy Caucasian individuals from Russia aged 6 to 90 years. The use of a sample-barcoded 5' primer and a J-beta primer mix characterized a second PCR of roughly 7 to 11 cycles. Each CDR3 protein is one row after TCRdb ran MiXCR on the 5' RACE reads. The top ten clones hold around 0.75% of a sample with more than 900,000 distinct CDR3 sequences, approximately 25% of them seen once. Germline lookup yields CDR1 MDHEN and CDR2 SYDVKM. V dropped 5 bases and J dropped 7 bases, with 21 bases sitting between them. This CDR3 is 16 amino acids long. This sample also belongs to another study, concerning T cells of mothers and their children. In that study: Reads recorded for TCR beta CDR3 numbered over 9.5 million per mother and roughly 3 million per child. The authors found no persistent microchimeric T cell clones.

The J gene is TRBJ2-1, the V gene TRBV28; D unclear. The material sequenced was blood. This TCR came from a girl aged 2-15 years in good health. CDR3 region: CASSPHFGQLENEQFF. The CDR3 DNA reads TGTGCCAGCAGTCCGCACTTCGGGCAATTAGAAAATGAGCAGTTCTTC.